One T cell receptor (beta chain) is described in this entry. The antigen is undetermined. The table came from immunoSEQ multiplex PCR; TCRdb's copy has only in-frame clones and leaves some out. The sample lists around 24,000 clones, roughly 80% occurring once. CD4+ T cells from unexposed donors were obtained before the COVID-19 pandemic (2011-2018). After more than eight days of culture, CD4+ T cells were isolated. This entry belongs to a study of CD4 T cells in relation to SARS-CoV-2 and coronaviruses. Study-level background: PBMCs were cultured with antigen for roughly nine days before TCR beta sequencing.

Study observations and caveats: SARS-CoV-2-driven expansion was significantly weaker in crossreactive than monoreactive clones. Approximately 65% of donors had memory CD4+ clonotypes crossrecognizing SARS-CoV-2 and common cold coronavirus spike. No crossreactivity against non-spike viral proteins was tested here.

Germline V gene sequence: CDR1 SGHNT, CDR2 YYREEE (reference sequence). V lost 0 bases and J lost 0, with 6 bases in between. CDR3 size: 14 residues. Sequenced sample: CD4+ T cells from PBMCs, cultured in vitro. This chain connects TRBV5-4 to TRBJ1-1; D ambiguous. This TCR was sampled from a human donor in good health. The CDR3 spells CASSLEEMNTEAFF. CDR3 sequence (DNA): TGTGCCAGCAGCTTGGAAGAGATGAACACTGAAGCTTTCTTT.